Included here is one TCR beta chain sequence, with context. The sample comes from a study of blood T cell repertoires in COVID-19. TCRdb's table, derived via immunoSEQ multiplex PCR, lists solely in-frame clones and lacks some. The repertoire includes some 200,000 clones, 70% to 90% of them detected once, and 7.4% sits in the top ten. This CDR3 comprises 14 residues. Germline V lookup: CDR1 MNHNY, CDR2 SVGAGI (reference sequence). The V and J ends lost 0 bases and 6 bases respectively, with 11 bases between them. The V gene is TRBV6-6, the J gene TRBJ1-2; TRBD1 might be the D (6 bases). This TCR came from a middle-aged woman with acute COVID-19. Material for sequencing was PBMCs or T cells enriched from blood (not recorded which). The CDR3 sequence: CASSYSGGLDGYTF. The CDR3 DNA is TGTGCCAGCAGTTACTCGGGGGGGCTCGATGGCTACACCTTC.